A single sample gave rise to the 4 T cell receptor beta chains below, sequenced in a study of vaccination and CD4 T cells after COVID-19. These TCRs are of unknown antigen specificity. Treatment specified: approximately 9-day PBMC culture with coronavirus spike peptide pools or control peptides (ViraFEST assay). The Oncomine TCR Beta short-read assay sequenced DNA from cultured CD4+ T cells. TCRdb processed the PCR reads anew with MiXCR; each CDR3 protein has one entry. The top ten hold about 50% of the sample, which has fewer than 5,000 distinct CDR3 sequences, under 80% seen once. The specimen sequenced was CD4+ T cells from blood, cultured in vitro. The source is a human donor who had recovered from COVID-19.

This clonotype was counted between two and nine times. The chain recombines TRBV20-1 with TRBJ2-7; 10 bases agree with TRBD2. This CDR3 has 14 amino acids. Germline V gene lookup returns CDR1 DFQATT and CDR2 SNEGSKA (reference sequence). V shed 6 bases, J shed 0 bases, and the junction held 5 bases outside the gene matches. CDR3 in amino acids: CSAEGLATSYEQYF. CDR3 nucleotide sequence: TGCAGTGCCGAGGGACTAGCGACCTCCTACGAGCAGTACTTC.

The CDR3: CASSPGGRGSDQPQHF. CDR3 DNA sequence: TGTGCCAGCTCACCGGGGGGCAGGGGTTCAGATCAGCCCCAGCATTTT. This sequence joins TRBV18 and TRBJ1-5; maybe TRBD1 (6 bases). This CDR3 is 16 amino acids long. Looked up from germline, CDR1 is KGHSH and CDR2 is LQKENI. The V and J ends lost 3 bases and 5 bases respectively, with 17 bases between them.

The chain is built from TRBV28 and TRBJ1-5; D unresolved. V was cut by 1 base and J by 6 bases, with 4 bases left in between. Per the germline V gene, CDR1 is MDHEN and CDR2 is SYDVKM. CDR3 length: 12 amino acids. CDR3 amino acids: CASSLYRQPQHF. DNA for the CDR3: TGTGCCAGCAGTTTATATCGTCAGCCCCAGCATTTT.

V usage is TRBV7-4 and J usage is TRBJ1-5; no firm D call. V dropped 4 bases and J dropped 4 bases, with 17 bases sitting between them. The germline CDR1 and CDR2 sequences are SGHVT and SQSDAQ. The CDR3 spans 16 residues. CDR3 loop: CASSSPRFPYNQPQHF. The CDR3 DNA is TGTGCCAGCAGCTCCCCCCGGTTTCCCTATAATCAGCCCCAGCATTTT.